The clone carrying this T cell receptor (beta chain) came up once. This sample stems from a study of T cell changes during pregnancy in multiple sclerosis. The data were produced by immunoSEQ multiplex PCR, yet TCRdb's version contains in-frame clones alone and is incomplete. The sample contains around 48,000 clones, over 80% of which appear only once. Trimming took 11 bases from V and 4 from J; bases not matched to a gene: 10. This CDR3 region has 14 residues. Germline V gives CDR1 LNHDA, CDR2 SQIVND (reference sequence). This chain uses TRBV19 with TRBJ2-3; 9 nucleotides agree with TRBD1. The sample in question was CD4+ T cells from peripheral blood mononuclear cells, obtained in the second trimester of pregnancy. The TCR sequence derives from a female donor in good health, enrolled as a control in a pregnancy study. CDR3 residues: CARARDRDADTQYF. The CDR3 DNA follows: TGTGCCCGAGCCCGGGACAGGGATGCAGATACGCAGTATTTT.